Listed below are T cell receptor beta chains from one sample, sequenced in a study of CD8 T cells in ankylosing spondylitis. TCRdb redid the calling of the 5' RACE reads with MiXCR, one entry per CDR3 protein. The sample consists of some 290,000 distinct CDR3 sequences, around 19% of them appearing once. Sequenced sample: blood, either unsorted or a sorted T cell fraction (not recorded which). The receptors here all came from a male donor with ankylosing spondylitis or in good health (not recorded which). CDR3s include the opening cysteine and the closing phenylalanine or tryptophan. The D gene is left open where the match is weak. For some rows the clone size is stated as once, few or many, or as a class when expanded; others skip it.

clone_size d_call j_call cdr3_length v_call cdr3_nt cdr3_aa
- TRBD2 TRBJ2-1 16 TRBV4-1 TGCGCCAGCAGCCAACAACTAGCGGGACCCTACAATGAGCAGTTCTTC CASSQQLAGPYNEQFF
few - TRBJ2-4 14 TRBV7-2 TGTGCCAGCAGCTTACTGGGCCCGGGAAACATTCAGTACTTC CASSLLGPGNIQYF
- TRBD2 TRBJ2-5 14 TRBV28 TGTGCCAGTGGCTGGCTAGCGGGAGGGGAGACCCAGTACTTC CASGWLAGGETQYF
- - TRBJ2-3 15 TRBV5-1 TGCGCCAGCAGCTTGGACAGGACCAGCACAGATACGCAGTATTTT CASSLDRTSTDTQYF
many - TRBJ1-6 15 TRBV4-1 TGCGCCAGCAGCCAAGAGTGGGGAGTAGGTTCACCCCTCCACTTT CASSQEWGVGSPLHF
- TRBD1 TRBJ2-1 17 TRBV5-1 TGCGCCAGCAGCTCGGGGCAGGGGACAGCATCCTACAATGAGCAGTTCTTC CASSSGQGTASYNEQFF
many - TRBJ1-6 13 TRBV6-4 TGTGCCAGCAGTAGGGATACTGGTTCACCCCTCCACTTT CASSRDTGSPLHF
many TRBD2 TRBJ2-1 17 TRBV29-1 TGCAGCGGAATTACTAGCGGGAGTAGGGGGCCTTACAATGAGCAGTTCTTC CSGITSGSRGPYNEQFF
few - TRBJ2-3 14 TRBV7-2 TGTGCCAGCAGCTTCGGAGTATTCCCAGATACGCAGTATTTT CASSFGVFPDTQYF
- TRBD1 TRBJ1-2 14 TRBV20-1 TGCAGTGCTACCAACAGGGGGCGGAACTATGGCTACACCTTC CSATNRGRNYGYTF
many - TRBJ1-1 14 TRBV5-1 TGCGCCAGCAGCCTCGGGTCAGGGATCACTGAAGCTTTCTTT CASSLGSGITEAFF
few - TRBJ2-1 12 TRBV2 TGTGCCAGCAGGTCGAGACACAATGAGCAGTTCTTC CASRSRHNEQFF
few TRBD2 TRBJ2-3 16 TRBV5-6 TGTGCCAGCAGCATCCCCGGGACTAGGGGTACAGATACGCAGTATTTT CASSIPGTRGTDTQYF
few - TRBJ2-2 14 TRBV25-1 TGTGCCAGCAGTGCCCGACAGAACACCGGGGAGCTGTTTTTT CASSARQNTGELFF
- - TRBJ2-5 13 TRBV2 TGTGCCAGCAGTCGAGCAAGGCAAGAGACCCAGTACTTC CASSRARQETQYF
few - TRBJ2-5 11 TRBV29-1 TGCAGCGGGGGCCCGAGAGAGACCCAGTACTTC CSGGPRETQYF
- - TRBJ1-1 14 TRBV6-1 TGTGCCAGCCATAAGGAAAGGGTCGGGACTGAAGCTTTCTTT CASHKERVGTEAFF
few - TRBJ1-1 12 TRBV3-1 TGTGCCAGCAGCCAGCCGAAGGGAGGGGCTTTCTTT CASSQPKGGAFF
- TRBD2 TRBJ2-5 14 TRBV20-1 TGCAGTGCCCCCAAGCGGGGGGCGCAAGAGACCCAGTACTTC CSAPKRGAQETQYF
few TRBD1 TRBJ2-4 14 TRBV3-1 TGTGCCAGCAGTAGCCAGGGGGCTGGGGACATTCAGTACTTC CASSSQGAGDIQYF
- - TRBJ2-3 15 TRBV3-1 TGTGCCAGCAGCCAAGGGTACGAGTACACAGATACGCAGTATTTT CASSQGYEYTDTQYF
few - TRBJ2-3 13 TRBV3-1 TGTGCCAGCAGCCCGACACTGAAAGATACGCAGTATTTT CASSPTLKDTQYF
few TRBD1 TRBJ2-3 14 TRBV7-2 TGTGCCAGCAGTCGGGACAGCCGCCCCGATACGCAGTATTTT CASSRDSRPDTQYF
few - TRBJ1-2 12 TRBV20-1 TGCAGTGCTAGAGAGGGCCCCCCGAGGCTCACCTTC CSAREGPPRLTF
- - TRBJ1-5 17 TRBV12-3/TRBV12-4 TGTGCCAGCAGTTTAGGGTCACAGGGCCCATCCAATCAGCCCCAGCATTTT CASSLGSQGPSNQPQHF
many TRBD1 TRBJ2-1 13 TRBV10-3 TGTGCCATCAGTGGGACAGGCGACAATGAGCAGTTCTTC CAISGTGDNEQFF
few TRBD2 TRBJ2-3 15 TRBV19 TGTGCCAGTAGTAGCCAGACTAGCCCGACAGATACGCAGTATTTT CASSSQTSPTDTQYF
- - TRBJ2-3 15 TRBV29-1 TGCAGCGTTGAAGCCGGCAGGGAAAGATCAGATACGCAGTATTTT CSVEAGRERSDTQYF
many - TRBJ2-3 14 TRBV7-8 TGTGCCAGCAGCTTAGACCCCCTCAGGGATACGCAGTATTTT CASSLDPLRDTQYF
- TRBD1 TRBJ2-5 16 TRBV29-1 TGCAGCGTTAAAACCACAGGACAGGGTGGTGGAGAGACCCAGTACTTC CSVKTTGQGGGETQYF
many - TRBJ2-5 13 TRBV7-2 TGTGCCAGCAGCCCGACTGGTATGCCGACCCAGTACTTC CASSPTGMPTQYF
- - TRBJ2-3 13 TRBV28 TGTGCCAGCAGGGACTCGCTCACAGATACGCAGTATTTT CASRDSLTDTQYF
- - TRBJ2-5 14 TRBV20-1 TGCAGTGCCAACAGTCGTGGTGGCCAAGAGACCCAGTACTTC CSANSRGGQETQYF